The clone carrying this T cell receptor (beta chain) was seen a single time. Losses at the gene ends were 3 bases for V and 7 bases for J; bases not matched to a gene: 5. The germline V gene encodes CDR1 SGHRS and CDR2 YFSETQ. This CDR3 spans 13 amino acids. In the original analysis: Reference gene primer amplification in the assay estimated nucleated cell counts. Assay: immunoSEQ multiplex PCR; the TCRdb copy retains only in-frame clones and omits some. D and trimming were read from the DNA, whereas the V and J calls and clone size are those reported in that table. The sample records approximately 75,000 clones, around 84% being singletons. This record belongs to a study of blood T cell repertoires in COVID-19. Study as a whole: Material from acute and convalescent COVID-19 was sourced from the United States, Italy and Spain. In each case, the material was cDNA or gDNA derived from T cells, B-cell-depleted T cells, or PBMCs.

The chain recombines TRBV5-1 with TRBJ2-7; 9 nucleotides match TRBD1. This receptor was identified in a woman older than 75 with acute or convalescent COVID-19. Material: peripheral blood. The CDR3 sequence is CASSYRTGVEQYF. As DNA, the CDR3 is TGCGCCAGCAGCTACCGGACAGGGGTGGAGCAGTACTTC.